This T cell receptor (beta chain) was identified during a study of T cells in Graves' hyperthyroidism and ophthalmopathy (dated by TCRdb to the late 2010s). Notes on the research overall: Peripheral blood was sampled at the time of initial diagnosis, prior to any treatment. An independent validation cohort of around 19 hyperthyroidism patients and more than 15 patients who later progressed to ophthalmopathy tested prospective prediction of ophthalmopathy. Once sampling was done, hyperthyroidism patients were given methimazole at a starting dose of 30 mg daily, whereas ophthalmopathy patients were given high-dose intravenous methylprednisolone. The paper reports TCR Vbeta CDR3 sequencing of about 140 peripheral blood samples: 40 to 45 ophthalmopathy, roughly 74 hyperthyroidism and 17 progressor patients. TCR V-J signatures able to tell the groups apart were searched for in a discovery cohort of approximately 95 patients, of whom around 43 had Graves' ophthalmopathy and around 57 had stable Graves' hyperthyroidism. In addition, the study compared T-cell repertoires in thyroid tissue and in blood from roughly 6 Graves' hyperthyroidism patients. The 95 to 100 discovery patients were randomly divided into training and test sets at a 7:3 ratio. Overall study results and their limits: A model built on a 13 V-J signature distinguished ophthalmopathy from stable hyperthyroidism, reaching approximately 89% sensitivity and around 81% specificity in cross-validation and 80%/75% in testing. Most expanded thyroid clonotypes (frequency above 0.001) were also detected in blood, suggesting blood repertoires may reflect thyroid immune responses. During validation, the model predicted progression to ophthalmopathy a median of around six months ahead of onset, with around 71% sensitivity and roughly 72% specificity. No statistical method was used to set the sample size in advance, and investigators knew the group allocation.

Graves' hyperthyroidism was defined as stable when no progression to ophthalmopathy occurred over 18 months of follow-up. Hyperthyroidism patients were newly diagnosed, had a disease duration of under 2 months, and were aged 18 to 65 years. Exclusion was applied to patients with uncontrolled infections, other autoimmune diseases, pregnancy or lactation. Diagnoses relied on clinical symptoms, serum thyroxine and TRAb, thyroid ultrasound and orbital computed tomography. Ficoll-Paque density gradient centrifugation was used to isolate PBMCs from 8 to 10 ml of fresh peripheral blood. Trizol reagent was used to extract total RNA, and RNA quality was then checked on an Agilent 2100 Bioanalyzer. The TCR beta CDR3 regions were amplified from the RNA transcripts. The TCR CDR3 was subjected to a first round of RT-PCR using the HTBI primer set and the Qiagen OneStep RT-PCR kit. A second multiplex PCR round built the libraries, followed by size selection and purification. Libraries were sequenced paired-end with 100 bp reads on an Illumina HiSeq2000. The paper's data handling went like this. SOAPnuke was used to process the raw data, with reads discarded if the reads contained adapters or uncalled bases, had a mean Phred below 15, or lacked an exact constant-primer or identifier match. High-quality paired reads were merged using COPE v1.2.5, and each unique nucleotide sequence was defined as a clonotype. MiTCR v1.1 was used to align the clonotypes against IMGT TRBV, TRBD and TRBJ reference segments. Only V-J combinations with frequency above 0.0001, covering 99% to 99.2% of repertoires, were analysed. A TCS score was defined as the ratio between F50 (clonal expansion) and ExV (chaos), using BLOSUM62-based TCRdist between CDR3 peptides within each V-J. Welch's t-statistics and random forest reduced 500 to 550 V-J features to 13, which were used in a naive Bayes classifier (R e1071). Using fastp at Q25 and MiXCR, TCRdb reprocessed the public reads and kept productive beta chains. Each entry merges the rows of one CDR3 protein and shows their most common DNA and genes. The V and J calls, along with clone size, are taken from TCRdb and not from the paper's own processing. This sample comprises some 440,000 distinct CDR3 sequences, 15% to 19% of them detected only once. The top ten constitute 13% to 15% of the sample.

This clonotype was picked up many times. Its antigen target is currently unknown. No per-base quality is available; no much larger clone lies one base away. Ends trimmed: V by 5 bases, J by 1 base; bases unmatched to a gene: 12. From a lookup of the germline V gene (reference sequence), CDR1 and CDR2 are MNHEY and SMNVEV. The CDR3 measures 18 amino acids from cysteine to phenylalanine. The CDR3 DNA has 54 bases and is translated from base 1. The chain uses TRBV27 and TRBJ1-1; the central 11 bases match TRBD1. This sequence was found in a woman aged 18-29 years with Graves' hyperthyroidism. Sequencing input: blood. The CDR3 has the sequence CASSPPRGQGAGNTEAFF. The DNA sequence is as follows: TGTGCCAGCAGTCCACCTAGAGGACAGGGGGCCGGGAACACTGAAGCTTTCTTT.